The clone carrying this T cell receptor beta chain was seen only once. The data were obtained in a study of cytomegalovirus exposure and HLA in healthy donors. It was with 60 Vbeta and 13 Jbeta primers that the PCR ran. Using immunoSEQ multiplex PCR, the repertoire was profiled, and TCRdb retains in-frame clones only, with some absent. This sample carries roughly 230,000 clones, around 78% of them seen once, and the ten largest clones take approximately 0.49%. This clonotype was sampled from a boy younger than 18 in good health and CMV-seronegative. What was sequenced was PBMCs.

The CDR3 DNA reads as TGTGCCAGCAGCCAAGACGAGAGTAGCGGGTCCTACGAGCAGTACTTC. Protein sequence: CASSQDESSGSYEQYF. The V and J genes are TRBV4-2 and TRBJ2-7, with TRBD2 matching 7 bases. J was trimmed by 1 base and V by 0 bases; bases with no gene match: 6. Looked up from germline, CDR1 is LGHNA and CDR2 is YNFKEQ. The CDR3 contains 16 residues.